The 6 T cell receptor beta chains reported below all come from one sample, sequenced in a study of CD8+ T cells in alopecia areata. cDNA reverse transcribed from extracted RNA served as the sequencing template. Libraries were prepared by immunoSEQ multiplex PCR; TCRdb keeps only in-frame clonotypes and omits some of them. The sample contains about 190,000 clones, about 65% of which appear only once. The sample's treatment: oral pan-JAK inhibitor, 5-10 mg twice daily. Sequencing was performed on CD4+ T cells sorted from blood, taken around week 49, from a patient treated with tofacitinib. These receptors were taken from a human donor with alopecia areata.

The chain links TRBV2 to TRBJ1-1, with TRBD1 matching over 7 bases. The CDR3 covers 14 residues. Unmatched junction bases numbered 9, after V lost 6 bases and J lost 5 bases. Germline V gene sequence: CDR1 SNHLY, CDR2 FYNNEI. CDR3 region: CASRETGRRTEAFF. The CDR3 DNA is TGTGCCAGCAGGGAGACAGGGCGGAGGACTGAAGCTTTCTTT.

Details on this clone: Other DNA variants within this sample encode the same CDR3. V is TRBV30 and J is TRBJ1-5, with unresolved D. Germline V CDR1 and CDR2: GTSNPN, SVGIG (reference sequence). The V gene lost 1 base and the J gene lost 0 bases, with 4 bases spanning the gap. This CDR3 has 13 amino acids. The CDR3 reads CAWSGGSNQPQHF. DNA for the CDR3: TGTGCCTGGAGTGGGGGTAGCAATCAGCCCCAGCATTTT. The whole variable domain, filled in from reference TRBV30 and TRBJ1-5, reads SQTIHQWPATLVQPVGSPLSLECTVEGTSNPNLYWYRQAAGRGLQLLFYSVGIGQISSEVPQNLSASRPQDRQFILSSKKLLLSDSGFYLCAWSGGSNQPQHFGDGTRLSIL.

The genes are TRBV30 and TRBJ2-7; perhaps TRBD2 as D (6 bases). V lost 2 bases and J lost 2, with 13 bases in between. Looked up from germline, CDR1 is GTSNPN and CDR2 is SVGIG (reference sequence). The CDR3 spans 14 residues. The CDR3 loop reads CAWSIGGVAYEQYF. CDR3 DNA sequence: TGTGCCTGGAGTATTGGCGGGGTTGCCTACGAGCAGTACTTC.

The gene calls are TRBV5-1 and TRBJ2-1; D uncertain. This CDR3 has 11 residues. Germline V CDR1 and CDR2: SGHRS, YFSETQ. V lost 0 bases and J 8 bases, leaving 3 bases between the germline ends. CDR3 DNA: TGCGCCAGCAGCTTGGAAGATGAGCAGTTCTTC. Its protein product is CASSLEDEQFF.

The rearrangement joins TRBV7-7 to TRBJ2-5; TRBD1 or TRBD2 may be the D gene (5 bases each). Trimming stripped 1 base from V and 7 bases from J, with 16 bases between. CDR1 is SSHAT, CDR2 FNYEAQ, per germline (reference sequence). There are 15 residues in the CDR3. The CDR3 coding sequence is TGTGCCAGCAGCTTAGATCAAGGGACGGATGGGACCCAGTACTTC. The encoded protein is CASSLDQGTDGTQYF.

This clone was detected only once. The CDR3 nucleotides are TGTGCCTGGAGTATCTGGGGAGGGACTAAAACAGATACGCAGTATTTT. Residues: CAWSIWGGTKTDTQYF. V is TRBV30 and J is TRBJ2-3, with TRBD2 identical over 7 bases. Germline lookup yields CDR1 GTSNPN and CDR2 SVGIG (reference sequence). CDR3 length equals 16 residues. V was clipped by 2 bases and J by 3 bases; unmatched bases: 11.